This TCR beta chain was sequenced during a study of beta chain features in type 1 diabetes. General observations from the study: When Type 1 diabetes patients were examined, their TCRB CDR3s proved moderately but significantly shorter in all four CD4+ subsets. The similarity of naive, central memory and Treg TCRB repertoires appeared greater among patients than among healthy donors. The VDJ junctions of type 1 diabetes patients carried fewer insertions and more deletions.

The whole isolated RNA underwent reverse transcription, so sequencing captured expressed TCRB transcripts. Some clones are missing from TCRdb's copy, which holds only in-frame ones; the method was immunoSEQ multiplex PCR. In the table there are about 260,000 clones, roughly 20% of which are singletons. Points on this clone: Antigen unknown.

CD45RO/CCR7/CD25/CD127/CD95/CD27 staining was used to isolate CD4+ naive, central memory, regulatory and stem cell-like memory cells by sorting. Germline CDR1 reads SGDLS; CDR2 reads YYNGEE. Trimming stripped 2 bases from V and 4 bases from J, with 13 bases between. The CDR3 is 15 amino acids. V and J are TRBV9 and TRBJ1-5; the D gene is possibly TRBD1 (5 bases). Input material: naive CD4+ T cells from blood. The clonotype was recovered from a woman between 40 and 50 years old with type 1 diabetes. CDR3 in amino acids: CASSVGPGGNQPQHF. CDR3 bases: TGTGCCAGCAGCGTTGGCCCGGGGGGAAATCAGCCCCAGCATTTT. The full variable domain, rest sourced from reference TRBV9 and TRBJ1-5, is DSGVTQTPKHLITATGQRVTLRCSPRSGDLSVYWYQQSLDQGLQFLIQYYNGEERAKGNILERFSAQQFPDLHSELNLSSLELGDSALYFCASSVGPGGNQPQHFGDGTRLSIL.